Each of the 11 T cell receptor beta chains below was sequenced from the same sample in a study of blood T cell repertoires in COVID-19. Here immunoSEQ multiplex PCR was the method, and the copy in TCRdb shows in-frame clones only, minus some. The sample yields roughly 80,000 clones, more than 75% seen once. The sample consisted of peripheral blood. These receptors all come from a woman aged 70-85 years with acute or convalescent COVID-19.

The chain carries TRBV6-6 and TRBJ2-7; weak D call: TRBD2 (6 bases). The germline V gene encodes CDR1 MNHNY and CDR2 SVGAGI (reference sequence). The CDR3 contains 13 residues. Trimming cost V 8 bases and J 6 bases, with 17 bases left between them. The chain's CDR3 is CASYPRDLLEQYV. The DNA of the CDR3 is TGTGCCAGCTATCCGCGGGACCTTCTCGAGCAGTACGTC.

This clone has just a few counts. V usage is TRBV5-1 and J usage is TRBJ2-1; D remains ambiguous. This CDR3 has 14 residues. V was trimmed by 1 base and J by 2 bases, leaving 7 bases between them. The germline V gene encodes CDR1 SGHRS and CDR2 YFSETQ. DNA for the CDR3: TGCGCCAGCAGCTTGACACAGACCTACAATGAGCAGTTCTTC. Its protein is CASSLTQTYNEQFF.

This rearrangement joins TRBV11-2 to TRBJ2-5; 8 nucleotides agree with TRBD2. After removal of 0 bases from V and 4 bases from J, the junction contained 10 bases not matched to a gene. Germline CDR1 SGHAT, CDR2 FQNNGV. The CDR3 runs to 17 residues. In DNA form, the CDR3 reads TGTGCCAGCAGCTTAGATCCGGTCGGGGGGGCCGGAGAGACCCAGTACTTC. Residues: CASSLDPVGGAGETQYF.

This clone was detected a few times. This chain links TRBV6-5 with TRBJ2-2; maybe TRBD1 (6 bases). The CDR3 is 13 amino acids. Trimming left V 6 bases short and J 5 bases short, with 10 bases between. CDR1 MNHEY and CDR2 SVGAGI come from the germline V gene. CDR3 protein: CASRPQGTGELFF. CDR3 in DNA: TGTGCCAGCAGGCCCCAGGGGACCGGGGAGCTGTTTTTT.

This chain joins TRBV6-1 and TRBJ2-6; weak D call: TRBD1 (6 bases). This CDR3 spans 16 amino acids. V was trimmed by 3 bases and J by 0 bases, leaving 9 bases between them. Germline V gene lookup returns CDR1 MNHNS and CDR2 SASEGT. CDR3 residues: CASSETGGSGANVLTF. DNA for the CDR3: TGTGCCAGCAGTGAGACAGGAGGCTCTGGGGCCAACGTCCTGACTTTC.

Here the CDR3 DNA reads TGTGCCACCAGTACGCCAGGCCTGGGCGGGGAGCTGTTTTTT. It is translated as CATSTPGLGGELFF. This chain connects TRBV24-1 to TRBJ2-2; D not certain. The CDR3 loop spans 14 amino acids. Germline V CDR1 and CDR2: KGHDR, SFDVKD. V lost 6 bases to trimming and J lost 7 bases, with 14 bases between them.

This clone was found many times. The DNA for the CDR3 is TGTGCCAGCAGCCAAGATGCCAGGGGGCAGAATGGCTACACCTTC. Translating it yields CASSQDARGQNGYTF. The V gene is TRBV3-1 (or the pseudogene TRBV3-2), the J gene TRBJ1-2; 8 nucleotides align to TRBD1. V lost 0 bases to trimming and J lost 6 bases; unmatched junction nucleotides: 6. Germline V gene data show CDR1 as LGHDT and CDR2 as YNNKEL (reference sequence). The CDR3 contains 15 residues.

The V call is TRBV13, the J call TRBJ2-3; 15 bases fit TRBD2. CDR1 and CDR2 from the germline V gene are PRHDT and FYEKMQ (reference sequence). The CDR3 is 16 residues long. V trimming: 5 bases; J trimming: 6 bases; junction bases outside the gene matches: 6. This CDR3 reads CASSRTSGRVSDTQYF. CDR3 coding DNA: TGTGCCAGCAGCCGGACTAGCGGGAGGGTTTCGGATACGCAGTATTTT.

The chain links TRBV5-1 to TRBJ2-6; D gene unclear. The CDR3 is 16 residues long. The germline CDR1 and CDR2 sequences are SGHRS and YFSETQ. V was cut by 0 bases and J by 0 bases, with 7 bases left in between. Here the CDR3 DNA reads TGCGCCAGCAGCTTGGACGGTGTCTCTGGGGCCAACGTCCTGACTTTC. It codes for CASSLDGVSGANVLTF.

The chain couples TRBV6-5 to TRBJ1-2; perhaps TRBD1 as D (6 bases). V lost 2 bases, J lost 2 bases, and 12 bases lay in between. This CDR3 has 15 amino acids. The germline V gene encodes CDR1 MNHEY and CDR2 SVGAGI. CDR3 residues: CASSYREQGNYGYTF. CDR3 DNA sequence: TGTGCCAGCAGTTACAGGGAGCAGGGGAACTATGGCTACACCTTC.

This clone was found once. The chain carries TRBV2 and TRBJ1-2; D not resolved. CDR1 SNHLY and CDR2 FYNNEI come from the germline V gene. The CDR3 sequence is 16 residues long. V lost 1 base, J lost 3 bases, and 15 bases lay in between. Here the CDR3 DNA reads TGTGCCAGCAGTGAAGAACGAACAGAGAAATACTATGGCTACACCTTC. It specifies CASSEERTEKYYGYTF.